The 20 T cell receptor beta chains given below trace back to one sample, sequenced in a study of cytomegalovirus exposure and HLA in healthy donors (dated by TCRdb to about 2017). The library was produced with the immunoSEQ multiplex PCR assay. For the multiplex PCR, a mixture combining 60 forward primers for TCR Vbeta segments and 13 reverse primers for TCR Jbeta segments was used. TCRdb holds this immuneACCESS table with in-frame rearrangements only. Some clones are missing; in checked studies, unresolved V genes explain under half, and the rest has no known cause. This sample has 100,000 or so clones in its table, and around three quarters of those were observed once. In total, the top ten clones hold about 4% of the sample. Sequencing used PBMCs. The receptor source for this set is a female donor in good health and CMV-seropositive.

The chain carries TRBV5-1 and TRBJ2-3; 8 nucleotides line up with TRBD2. The CDR3 runs to 15 residues. V dropped 4 bases and J dropped 5; count of bases not matched to a gene: 9. The germline CDR1 and CDR2 sequences are SGHRS and YFSETQ. In DNA, the CDR3 is TGCGCCAGCAGCCGGGAGGGCGCGACGGTAGATACGCAGTATTTT. Translation: CASSREGATVDTQYF.

The genes are TRBV5-4 and TRBJ1-1, with D maybe TRBD1 (5 bases). This CDR3 spans 14 amino acids. The V end lost 1 base, the J end lost 5 bases, and 12 bases lay between the germline ends. Germline CDR1 and CDR2: SGHNT and YYREEE (reference sequence). DNA for the CDR3: TGTGCCAGCAGCTTGTGGGGCGCGGAAACTGAAGCTTTCTTT. This encodes CASSLWGAETEAFF.

The chain combines TRBV5-6 with TRBJ1-2; the D is unclear. The CDR3 is 16 residues long. The germline V gene encodes CDR1 SGHDT and CDR2 YYEEEE. V was shortened by 0 bases and J by 4 bases, with 16 bases between the two germline ends. The CDR3 bases are TGTGCCAGCAGCTTGGGCGATTCCGAGTATTCCTATGGCTACACCTTC. It specifies CASSLGDSEYSYGYTF.

V and J are TRBV5-4 and TRBJ2-2; the D gene is possibly TRBD2 (6 bases). V was shortened by 3 bases and J by 4 bases, with 13 bases between the two germline ends. This CDR3 has 15 residues. The germline V gene encodes CDR1 SGHNT and CDR2 YYREEE (reference sequence). The CDR3 protein is CASSSGTAPTGELFF. The CDR3 DNA is TGTGCCAGCAGCTCCGGGACTGCTCCCACCGGGGAGCTGTTTTTT.

The gene calls are TRBV30 and TRBJ2-2; 9 bases are shared with TRBD2. This CDR3 comprises 16 residues. Germline V gene lookup returns CDR1 GTSNPN and CDR2 SVGIG (reference sequence). Trimming at V came to 0 bases and at J to 6 bases, leaving 8 bases not matched to a gene. CDR3: CAWSVRGGGAPGELFF. The CDR3 nucleotides are TGTGCCTGGAGTGTACGGGGCGGGGGGGCTCCCGGGGAGCTGTTTTTT.

The V gene is TRBV30, the J gene TRBJ1-3; a weak D match, TRBD1 (5 bases). Germline V lookup: CDR1 GTSNPN, CDR2 SVGIG (reference sequence). Trimming shortened V by 4 bases and J by 0 bases, and 13 bases separated the two germline ends. The CDR3 is 15 amino acids. The CDR3 loop is CAWKGQGFSGNTIYF. As DNA, the CDR3 is TGTGCCTGGAAGGGCCAGGGATTCTCTGGAAACACCATATATTTT.

This clone was seen more than once but under ten times. The chain has TRBV5-1 and TRBJ2-5; TRBD2 matches at 10 bases. J gave up 4 bases and V 4 bases, and 10 bases lay outside the gene matches. The CDR3 consists of 16 residues. Germline-derived CDR1 and CDR2 are SGHRS and YFSETQ. This chain's CDR3 is CASSAGTSAGVETQYF. The DNA of the CDR3 is TGCGCCAGCAGCGCTGGGACTAGCGCGGGGGTAGAGACCCAGTACTTC.

The rearrangement joins TRBV6-5 to TRBJ2-1, with 8 nucleotides matching TRBD2. Trimming cost V 6 bases and J 4 bases; bases outside gene matches: 8. CDR1 and CDR2 from the germline V gene are MNHEY and SVGAGI. The CDR3 length is 15 residues. Here the CDR3 reads CASRGRLAGYNEQFF. In nucleotides, the CDR3 is TGTGCCAGCAGGGGTCGGTTAGCGGGGTACAATGAGCAGTTCTTC.

This rearrangement joins TRBV6-5 to TRBJ1-2; TRBD1 matches at 7 bases. The trim removed 6 bases at V and 6 bases at J, leaving 10 bases unmatched. Germline loops: CDR1 MNHEY, CDR2 SVGAGI. CDR3 length: 14 amino acids. Here the CDR3 DNA reads TGTGCCAGCAGCCCGACAGGGCGAAGACATGGCTACACCTTC. Translating it yields CASSPTGRRHGYTF.

The V gene is TRBV29-1, the J gene TRBJ1-2, with D possibly being TRBD1 (6 bases). Trimming removed 6 bases at V and 0 bases at J, with 14 bases between. CDR3 size: 14 residues. The germline V gene has CDR1 SQVTM and CDR2 ANQGSEA. This chain's CDR3 is CSVPDSLANYGYTF. For the CDR3, the DNA is TGCAGCGTCCCGGACAGTTTAGCTAACTATGGCTACACCTTC.

This clone has more than one count but fewer than ten. The chain recombines TRBV29-1 with TRBJ2-7, with 8 bases that match TRBD1. The CDR3 spans 14 residues. V shed 5 bases, J shed 7 bases, and the junction held 13 bases outside the gene matches. Looked up from germline, CDR1 is SQVTM and CDR2 is ANQGSEA. The CDR3 DNA reads as TGCAGCGTTAGGACAGGGCCGAGTCCGGGGGAGCAGTACTTC. Protein: CSVRTGPSPGEQYF.

This clone has a handful of counts. The chain carries TRBV19 and TRBJ1-2; 9 bases fit TRBD1. J lost 0 bases, V lost 4 bases, and 6 bases had no gene match. The CDR3 is 16 residues long. Germline V gene lookup returns CDR1 LNHDA and CDR2 SQIVND (reference sequence). Here the CDR3 DNA reads TGTGCCAGTAGTACCGGACAGGGGACCTCTAACTATGGCTACACCTTC. Protein sequence: CASSTGQGTSNYGYTF. Complete variable domain (other parts from reference TRBV19 and TRBJ1-2): DGGITQSPKYLFRKEGQNVTLSCEQNLNHDAMYWYRQDPGQGLRLIYYSQIVNDFQKGDIAEGYSVSREKKESFPLTVTSAQKNPTAFYLCASSTGQGTSNYGYTFGSGTRLTVV.

This chain joins TRBV6-6 and TRBJ1-2; 9 nucleotides match TRBD1. The length of the CDR3 is 15 residues. Germline CDR1 reads MNHNY; CDR2 reads SVGAGI (reference sequence). V shed 2 bases and J 3 bases; nucleotides not matched to a gene: 4. The CDR3 sequence is CASSYRDRADYGYTF. CDR3 DNA sequence: TGTGCCAGCAGTTACCGGGACAGGGCGGACTATGGCTACACCTTC.

The genes are TRBV7-2 and TRBJ2-7; 9 nucleotides line up with TRBD2. This CDR3 comprises 16 residues. Per the germline V gene, CDR1 is SGHTA and CDR2 is FQGNSA. V lost 1 base, J lost 5 bases, and 9 bases stayed unmatched. The CDR3 nucleotides read TGTGCCAGCAGCTTAGGAGGAGCGGGGGGTATCGACGAGCAGTACTTC. This encodes CASSLGGAGGIDEQYF.

The chain links TRBV7-2 to TRBJ2-6, with D perhaps TRBD1 (6 bases). The germline V gene encodes CDR1 SGHTA and CDR2 FQGNSA. The CDR3 sequence is 19 residues long. V lost 0 bases to trimming and J lost 0 bases, with 15 bases between them. CDR3 loop: CASSLAPQGPSSGANVLTF. The CDR3 nucleotides are TGTGCCAGCAGCTTAGCCCCCCAGGGGCCAAGCTCTGGGGCCAACGTCCTGACTTTC.

The rearrangement joins TRBV7-9 to TRBJ1-4, with a weak D call TRBD1 (5 bases). V was cut by 3 bases and J by 6 bases, with 20 bases left in between. The CDR3 runs 17 residues. CDR1 is SEHNR and CDR2 is FQNEAQ in the germline V gene (reference sequence). In DNA, the CDR3 is TGTGCCAGCAGCTTTAGGGCACCAAACAGGCCTGATGAAAAACTGTTTTTT. Its translation is CASSFRAPNRPDEKLFF.

This clone was seen just once. The chain uses TRBV5-3 and TRBJ2-7; D remains unclear. TRBV5-3 falls under the ORF class, with uncertain function. This CDR3 contains 15 residues. The V and J ends lost 7 bases and 0 bases respectively, with 17 bases between them. CDR3 sequence: CARRAPYPSSYEQYF. CDR3 nucleotides: TGTGCCAGACGAGCGCCCTACCCCTCCTCCTACGAGCAGTACTTC.

J is TRBJ1-3 and V is TRBV6-5; D is uncertain. In germline, CDR1 is MNHEY, CDR2 SVGAGI. The germline V and J ends were trimmed by 0 bases and 0 bases, with 6 bases remaining between them. The CDR3 is 15 residues long. CDR3 region: CASSYSGSSGNTIYF. The DNA for the CDR3 is TGTGCCAGCAGTTACTCGGGGAGCTCTGGAAACACCATATATTTT.

The chain employs TRBV19 and TRBJ2-3; TRBD2 aligns across 8 bases. CDR3 length equals 17 residues. The germline V gene has CDR1 LNHDA and CDR2 SQIVND (reference sequence). Trimming cost V 3 bases and J 0 bases; bases outside gene matches: 8. The CDR3 here is CASSIQGLAGSTDTQYF. Written as DNA, the CDR3 is TGTGCCAGTAGTATTCAAGGTCTAGCGGGCAGCACAGATACGCAGTATTTT. The variable domain in full, completed from reference TRBV19 and TRBJ2-3, reads DGGITQSPKYLFRKEGQNVTLSCEQNLNHDAMYWYRQDPGQGLRLIYYSQIVNDFQKGDIAEGYSVSREKKESFPLTVTSAQKNPTAFYLCASSIQGLAGSTDTQYFGPGTRLTVL.

This clone has just a few counts. This chain joins TRBV5-1 and TRBJ2-7; possible D gene TRBD2, 7 bases. V shed 4 bases and J shed 1 base, with 21 bases lying between them. The CDR3 sequence is 17 residues long. Germline CDR1 reads SGHRS; CDR2 reads YFSETQ. This CDR3 is CASSPGGRDGLSYEQYF. The CDR3 DNA reads TGCGCCAGCAGCCCGGGGGGCAGGGACGGGCTATCCTACGAGCAGTACTTC.